This TCR beta chain stems from a study of blood T cells in healthy people across ages. In terms of origin and age, donors were healthy Caucasian individuals from Russia aged roughly 6 to 95. The second PCR ran about 6 to 12 cycles with a sample-barcoded 5' primer and J-beta primers. Each CDR3 protein is one row after TCRdb ran MiXCR on the 5' RACE reads. The sample holds hundreds of thousands of distinct CDR3 sequences, 40% to 45% seen once. Germline CDR1 is SGHTA and CDR2 is FQGNSA. The CDR3 is 14 amino acids. Trimming cost V 1 base and J 5 bases, with 9 bases left between them. The chain links TRBV7-2 to TRBJ1-5; perhaps TRBD1 as D (6 bases). Sequencing input: blood. The clonotype comes from a man at least 80 years old in good health. For the CDR3, the DNA is TGTGCCAGCAGCTTAGACCCAGGGGATCAGCCCCAGCATTTT. Amino acids: CASSLDPGDQPQHF.